Following are 23 T cell receptor beta chains from one sample sequenced in a study of blood T cell repertoires in COVID-19. Profiling relied on immunoSEQ multiplex PCR, and the TCRdb table lists in-frame clones only, not all of them. The profile shows about 220,000 clones, around 91% of them singletons. Sequencing was carried out using PBMCs or T cells enriched from blood (not recorded which). The receptors here all came from a young man who had been exposed to COVID-19.

V gene TRBV11-2 combines with J gene TRBJ2-7; 9 bases are shared with TRBD1. This CDR3 is 14 amino acids long. Losses at the gene ends were 7 bases for V and 0 bases for J; bases not matched to a gene: 4. Germline V gene data show CDR1 as SGHAT and CDR2 as FQNNGV. The CDR3 reads CASTRDRVSYEQYF. CDR3 DNA sequence: TGTGCCAGCACACGGGACAGGGTCTCCTACGAGCAGTACTTC.

The V call is TRBV24-1, the J call TRBJ1-5, with D possibly being TRBD1 (5 bases). This CDR3 contains 17 residues. The V end lost 0 bases, the J end lost 3 bases, and 14 bases lay between the germline ends. Germline V gene data show CDR1 as KGHDR and CDR2 as SFDVKD. CDR3: CATSDLHRLYYNQPQHF. The CDR3 DNA reads TGTGCCACCAGTGATTTGCACAGGCTATACTACAATCAGCCCCAGCATTTT.

V is TRBV4-1 and J is TRBJ1-6, with D hard to call. The CDR3 is 16 amino acids. V shed 1 base and J shed 8 bases, with 15 bases lying between them. Looked up from germline, CDR1 is MGHRA and CDR2 is YSYEKL. CDR3 region: CASSQAESARDSPLHF. In DNA, the CDR3 is TGCGCCAGCAGCCAAGCGGAGAGCGCTCGGGATTCACCCCTCCACTTT.

The chain joins TRBV3-1 (or the pseudogene TRBV3-2) to TRBJ1-5; D is perhaps TRBD1 (5 bases). The germline CDR1 and CDR2 sequences are LGHDT and YNNKEL (reference sequence). Trimming took off 11 bases at V and 5 bases at J, with 10 bases between the two ends. The CDR3 is 11 amino acids. The CDR3 nucleotides read TGTGCCTCCGGGGGGGATCAGCCCCAGCATTTT. Translation gives CASGGDQPQHF.

The genes are TRBV15 and TRBJ1-2, with a tentative D call TRBD1 (6 bases). Deletions cut 0 bases from V and 4 bases from J, with 15 bases between. Germline V gene data show CDR1 as LNHNV and CDR2 as YYDKDF (reference sequence). This CDR3 has 16 amino acids. As DNA, the CDR3 is TGTGCCACCAGCAGAGACCGGGGGGGGCGCGTCTATGGCTACACCTTC. Translation: CATSRDRGGRVYGYTF.

This chain joins TRBV6-5 and TRBJ2-1; 12 bases are shared with TRBD2. The CDR3 contains 16 residues. The J segment lost 10 bases and the V segment lost 2 bases, leaving 9 bases of the junction unmatched. Germline V gives CDR1 MNHEY, CDR2 SVGAGI. The CDR3 sequence is CASSYTASGGAGEQFF. DNA for the CDR3: TGTGCCAGCAGTTACACGGCTAGCGGGGGGGCCGGCGAGCAGTTCTTC.

The rearrangement links TRBV4-1 to TRBJ1-1; no clear D gene. Between the trimmed V and J ends, which lost 0 bases and 3 bases, there was a span of 5 bases. The germline CDR1 and CDR2 sequences are MGHRA and YSYEKL. The CDR3 runs 13 residues. CDR3 nucleotide sequence: TGCGCCAGCAGCCAAGACAGTGACACTGAAGCTTTCTTT. Amino acid sequence: CASSQDSDTEAFF.

The chain joins TRBV7-2 to TRBJ2-3, with TRBD2 identical over 8 bases. This CDR3 is built from 15 residues. Germline assignment: CDR1 SGHTA and CDR2 FQGNSA. V lost 7 bases and J lost 0; bases outside the gene matches: 6. The CDR3 is CASNAGGLSTDTQYF. In nucleotides, the CDR3 is TGTGCCAGCAACGCGGGGGGACTAAGCACAGATACGCAGTATTTT. Together with reference TRBV7-2 and TRBJ2-3, the CDR3 gives the full variable domain: GAGVSQSPSNKVTEKGKDVELRCDPISGHTALYWYRQSLGQGLEFLIYFQGNSAPDKSGLPSDRFSAERTGGSVSTLTIQRTQQEDSAVYLCASNAGGLSTDTQYFGPGTRLTVL.

This clone was counted once. V gene TRBV6-5 combines with J gene TRBJ2-7, with 7 bases lining up with TRBD1. There are 14 residues in the CDR3. Germline assignment: CDR1 MNHEY and CDR2 SVGAGI. The V and J ends lost 2 bases and 1 base, in that order; junction bases with no gene match: 2. CDR3 nucleotide sequence: TGTGCCAGCAGTTACGTACAGGGGTCCTACGAGCAGTACTTC. Its protein product is CASSYVQGSYEQYF.

The chain carries TRBV6-5 and TRBJ2-7, with TRBD2 matching over 14 bases. J gave up 7 bases and V 4 bases, and 9 bases lay outside the gene matches. The CDR3 is 16 amino acids. The germline gives CDR1 MNHEY, CDR2 SVGAGI. CDR3 in DNA: TGTGCCAGCAGTTCCCCGACTAGCGGGGGGGCGGCTGAGCAGTACTTC. It encodes CASSSPTSGGAAEQYF.

The rearrangement uses TRBV7-2 and TRBJ2-5; maybe TRBD2 (6 bases). The V and J ends lost 2 bases and 2 bases respectively, with 12 bases between them. Germline V gene lookup returns CDR1 SGHTA and CDR2 FQGNSA. This CDR3 has 15 residues. The CDR3 spells CASSLRRREQETQYF. CDR3 coding DNA: TGTGCCAGCAGCTTAAGGAGGAGGGAACAAGAGACCCAGTACTTC.

The chain links TRBV2 to TRBJ2-2, with TRBD1 matching 9 bases. Germline CDR1 is SNHLY and CDR2 is FYNNEI. CDR3 length equals 14 residues. V lost 8 bases and J lost 3; bases outside the gene matches: 4. CDR3 residues: CASLGQGYTGELFF. DNA for the CDR3: TGTGCCAGCCTTGGACAGGGGTACACCGGGGAGCTGTTTTTT.

The rearrangement links TRBV4-1 to TRBJ2-2, with no clear D. The CDR3 loop spans 13 amino acids. Trimming removed 1 base at V and 4 bases at J, with 4 bases between. Germline V gives CDR1 MGHRA, CDR2 YSYEKL. CDR3 region: CASSQVSTGELFF. Written as DNA, the CDR3 is TGCGCCAGCAGCCAAGTCTCCACCGGGGAGCTGTTTTTT.

The rearrangement uses TRBV29-1 and TRBJ2-5; D is uncertain. The germline CDR1 and CDR2 sequences are SQVTM and ANQGSEA. V gave up 3 bases and J gave up 1 base, with 18 bases separating them. The CDR3 is 16 amino acids. The CDR3 loop reads CSVELGGLLGQETQYF. CDR3 DNA sequence: TGCAGCGTTGAGCTCGGTGGGCTCCTCGGCCAAGAGACCCAGTACTTC.

V and J are TRBV27 and TRBJ2-3; perhaps TRBD2 as D (6 bases). CDR1 and CDR2 from the germline V gene are MNHEY and SMNVEV (reference sequence). V was pared by 3 bases and J by 0 bases, with 13 bases between. This CDR3 spans 16 amino acids. The CDR3 protein is CASSLIWGTSTDTQYF. In DNA, the CDR3 is TGTGCCAGCAGTTTGATTTGGGGGACTAGCACAGATACGCAGTATTTT.

The J gene is TRBJ2-7, the V gene TRBV5-5; 7 bases line up with TRBD1. The CDR3 loop spans 15 amino acids. Germline assignment: CDR1 SGHKS and CDR2 YYEKEE (reference sequence). V lost 0 bases and J lost 0; bases outside the gene matches: 3. CDR3 sequence (DNA): TGTGCCAGCAGCTTGGACGGGACAGCCTCCTACGAGCAGTACTTC. Residues: CASSLDGTASYEQYF.

V is TRBV6-4 and J is TRBJ1-3, with a tentative D call TRBD1 (5 bases). The V end was cut by 6 bases, the J end by 4 bases, with 19 bases between. Germline V gives CDR1 MRHNA, CDR2 SNTAGT. This CDR3 has 16 amino acids. The CDR3 region has the DNA TGTGCCAGCAGCGCCAACAACGACAGATCCGGAAACACCATATATTTT. Amino acid sequence: CASSANNDRSGNTIYF.

This clone was picked up one time. V gene TRBV15 combines with J gene TRBJ2-7; tentatively, D is TRBD1 (6 bases). Between the trimmed V and J ends, which lost 0 bases and 2 bases, there was a span of 11 bases. Germline V lookup: CDR1 LNHNV, CDR2 YYDKDF (reference sequence). There are 15 residues in the CDR3. The CDR3 DNA follows: TGTGCCACCAGCAGAGAATTACAGGGCGCCTACGAGCAGTACTTC. The encoded protein is CATSRELQGAYEQYF.

This clone was detected only a few times. The rearrangement uses TRBV5-5 and TRBJ2-7, with D tentatively TRBD2 (6 bases). Germline assignment: CDR1 SGHKS and CDR2 YYEKEE (reference sequence). The CDR3 is made up of 18 amino acids. Trimming shortened V by 0 bases and J by 3 bases, and 22 bases separated the two germline ends. The CDR3 loop reads CASSLGNPGDARHYEQYF. The CDR3 nucleotides are TGTGCCAGCAGCTTGGGGAATCCGGGGGACGCTCGACACTACGAGCAGTACTTC.

This clone was seen ten or more times. This chain connects TRBV7-2 to TRBJ1-5, with a weak D call TRBD1 (5 bases). The length of the CDR3 is 15 residues. Germline V lookup: CDR1 SGHTA, CDR2 FQGNSA. With 2 bases removed from V and 2 bases from J, the gap between germline ends came to 10 bases. The CDR3 DNA follows: TGTGCCAGCAGCTTAATTGGCAGGGGCAATCAGCCCCAGCATTTT. Translated: CASSLIGRGNQPQHF.

J is TRBJ2-3 and V is TRBV7-9; no clear D. Germline CDR1 SEHNR, CDR2 FQNEAQ (reference sequence). With 4 bases removed from V and 4 bases from J, the gap between germline ends came to 9 bases. The CDR3 is 13 amino acids. The CDR3 region has the DNA TGTGCCAGCAGCTCTCTTCTCCCAGATACGCAGTATTTT. Its translation: CASSSLLPDTQYF.

CDR3 protein: CASSRAGQYNSPLHF. Written as DNA, the CDR3 is TGCGCCAGCAGCCGGGCGGGACAGTATAATTCACCCCTCCACTTT. The J gene is TRBJ1-6, the V gene TRBV4-1; 7 positions match TRBD1. V was clipped by 4 bases and J by 4 bases; unmatched bases: 4. Germline assignment: CDR1 MGHRA and CDR2 YSYEKL. This CDR3 has 15 residues.

This chain uses TRBV4-3 with TRBJ1-3; D remains unclear. Germline loops: CDR1 LGHNA, CDR2 YSLEER. The CDR3 has 15 amino acids. Trimming took off 0 bases at V and 0 bases at J, with 6 bases between the two ends. In DNA, the CDR3 is TGCGCCAGCAGCCAAGATAATGTCTCTGGAAACACCATATATTTT. It translates to CASSQDNVSGNTIYF.